This TCR beta chain was captured in a study of T cell responses to AZD1222 COVID-19 vaccine. Assay used: immunoSEQ multiplex PCR; TCRdb lists only in-frame clones, some missing. The table includes some 84,000 clones, approximately 83% detected once. The CDR3 runs to 14 residues. Looked up from germline, CDR1 is MNHEY and CDR2 is SMNVEV (reference sequence). Trimming at V came to 5 bases and at J to 4 bases, leaving 8 bases not matched to a gene. General study findings and limits: With dominance at 160-218 and 743-854, vaccine-associated CD4 TCRs spanned spike. Targets within unmutated variant regions were reportedly found for nearly half of spike-specific TCRs. It was only a handful of AZD1222 recipients who were seropositive at baseline.

To note about this clone: What it recognizes is unknown.

The source was peripheral blood, collected 28 days after the second AZD1222 dose. The chain employs TRBV27 and TRBJ2-7, with 7 bases lining up with TRBD2. This clonotype originated in an adult who received the AZD1222 COVID-19 vaccine. The CDR3 sequence is CASSMSGNVYEQYF. Here the CDR3 DNA reads TGTGCCAGCAGTATGAGCGGGAATGTTTACGAGCAGTACTTC.